This T cell receptor (beta chain) is drawn from a study of blood T cell repertoires in COVID-19 (TCRdb year 2020). Background for the entire study: Collaborator samples came from the United States, Italy and Spain and covered acute and convalescent phases of COVID-19. The material from the prospective study consisted of cDNA or gDNA derived from T cells, B-cell-depleted T cells, or PBMCs. Subjects who had been exposed to COVID-19, were actively infected with it, or had recovered from it provided the deeply sampled blood TCRbeta repertoires that made up the dataset. A freely available public database, intended as a resource for researchers studying the immune response to SARS-CoV-2, is where the repertoires were released. Samples were obtained from the ongoing ImmuneRACE study (first 160 participants) and from 1,254 subjects provided by 6 global collaborators. Nearly every sample came with metadata listing a de-identified subject ID, COVID-19 status, age in years and sex. HLA class I and class II types, where available, came from metadata supplied by the sample provider rather than from assay-based typing.

The immunoSEQ Assay, a bias-controlled multiplex PCR, was used to amplify TCRbeta CDR3 regions from genomic DNA. In the paper's pipeline: Within the assay, amplification of reference gene primers was used to estimate how many nucleated cells each sample contained. To quantify the absolute abundance of each unique TCRbeta CDR3 rearrangement, sequence reads were collapsed and filtered. For each sample, productive Simpson clonality was calculated as the square root of Simpson's diversity index across productive rearrangements. This is the immuneACCESS table as TCRdb keeps it, with only in-frame sequences that have V and J called. A part of the clones is gone; compared with another copy, unresolved V genes explain less than half, and the rest is unexplained. V, J and clone size are those of that table, while D and trimming were read from the DNA. This sample lists 71,000 or so clones; approximately 80% were detected once. The ten biggest clones cover 28% of the sample.

This clone was seen a single time. Its target antigen remains unknown. Base qualities are not at hand, and no much larger clone is one base apart. Collaborating institutions collected whole blood in K2EDTA tubes following their own protocols. For TCRbeta analysis, collaborator samples were shipped as frozen whole blood, as isolated PBMCs, or as DNA extracted from either sample type. Summary of the overall study and its limitations: How much clinical and demographic metadata was included differed by source and by participant, and the metadata was provided uncurated.

The receptor was derived from a man between 65 and 85 years old with acute or convalescent COVID-19. Sample: peripheral blood.

For the CDR3, the sequence is CASSFNRGTAFGELFF. In nucleotide form, the sequence is TGTGCCAGCAGTTTCAATCGCGGGACAGCGTTCGGGGAGCTGTTTTTT. The chain couples TRBV27 to TRBJ2-2; the best D guess is TRBD1, with 7 bases matching. V and J are truncated by 3 bases and 7 bases respectively, leaving an intervening sequence of 18 bases. For CDR1 and CDR2, the germline V gene (reference sequence) lists MNHEY and SMNVEV. The CDR3 covers 16 residues, taking in both the cysteine and the phenylalanine. The DNA shown is the 48-base CDR3, in frame from base 1.